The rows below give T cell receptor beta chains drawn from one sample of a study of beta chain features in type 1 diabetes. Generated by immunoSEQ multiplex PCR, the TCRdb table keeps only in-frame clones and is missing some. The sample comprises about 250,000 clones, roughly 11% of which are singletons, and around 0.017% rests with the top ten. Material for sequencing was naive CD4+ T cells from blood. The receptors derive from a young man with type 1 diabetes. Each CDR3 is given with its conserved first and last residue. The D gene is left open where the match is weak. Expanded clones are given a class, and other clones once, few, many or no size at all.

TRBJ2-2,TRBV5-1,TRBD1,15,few,CASSSRDRETGELFF,TGCGCCAGCAGCAGCCGGGACAGGGAGACCGGGGAGCTGTTTTTT
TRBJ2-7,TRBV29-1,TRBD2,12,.,CSVGTSAFQQYF,TGCAGCGTTGGGACTAGCGCGTTTCAGCAGTACTTC
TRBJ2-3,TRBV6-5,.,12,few,CASSPGTDTQYF,TGTGCCAGCAGTCCAGGCACAGATACGCAGTATTTT
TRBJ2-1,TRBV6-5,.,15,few,CASSYSTRAGDEQFF,TGTGCCAGCAGTTACTCGACTAGGGCTGGGGATGAGCAGTTCTTC
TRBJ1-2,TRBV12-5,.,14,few,CASGLPPGAYGYTF,TGTGCTAGTGGTTTGCCCCCAGGGGCTTACGGCTACACCTTC
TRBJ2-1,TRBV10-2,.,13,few,CASMERQINEQFF,TGCGCCAGCATGGAGAGGCAGATTAATGAGCAGTTCTTC
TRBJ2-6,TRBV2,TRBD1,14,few,CASSTGAGANVLTF,TGTGCCAGCAGTACAGGGGCTGGGGCCAACGTCCTGACTTTC
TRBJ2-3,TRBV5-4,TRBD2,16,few,CASSQGLAGGTDTQYF,TGTGCCAGCAGCCAGGGACTAGCGGGGGGCACAGATACGCAGTATTTT
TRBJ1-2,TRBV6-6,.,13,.,CASNAPGQRGYTF,TGTGCCAGCAACGCGCCTGGACAGCGCGGCTACACCTTC
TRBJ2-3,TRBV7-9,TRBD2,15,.,CASSLGGGGTDTQYF,TGTGCCAGCAGCTTGGGCGGGGGGGGCACAGATACGCAGTATTTT
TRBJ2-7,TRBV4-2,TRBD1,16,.,CASSQASQGASYEQYF,TGTGCCAGCAGCCAAGCTTCCCAGGGGGCCTCCTACGAGCAGTACTTC
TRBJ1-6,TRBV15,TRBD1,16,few,CATSRDVNRGWAPLHF,TGTGCCACCAGCAGAGATGTTAACAGGGGGTGGGCACCCCTCCACTTT
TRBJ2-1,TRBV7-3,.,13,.,CASSLTAGNEQFF,TGTGCCAGCAGCTTAACGGCGGGGAATGAGCAGTTCTTC
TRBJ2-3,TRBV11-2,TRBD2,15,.,CASSAGDYFTDTQYF,TGTGCCAGCAGCGCCGGGGACTATTTCACAGATACGCAGTATTTT
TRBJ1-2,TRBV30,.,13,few,CAWSVGEGGGYTF,TGTGCCTGGAGTGTGGGTGAGGGCGGCGGCTACACCTTC
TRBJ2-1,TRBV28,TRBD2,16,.,CASSSPAGASYNEQFF,TGTGCCAGCAGTTCCCCCGCGGGAGCTTCCTACAATGAGCAGTTCTTC
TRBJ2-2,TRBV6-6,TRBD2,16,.,CASSYSPSGGTGELFF,TGTGCCAGCAGTTACTCCCCTAGCGGGGGAACCGGGGAGCTGTTTTTT
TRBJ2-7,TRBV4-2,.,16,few,CASSQAGGDRSYEQYF,TGTGCCAGCAGCCAAGCCGGTGGAGACCGATCCTACGAGCAGTACTTC
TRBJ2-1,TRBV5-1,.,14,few,CASSLTGRGSEQFF,TGCGCCAGCAGCTTGACGGGGAGGGGGAGTGAGCAGTTCTTC
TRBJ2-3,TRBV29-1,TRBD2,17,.,CSVVVFLGGGPGNTQYF,TGCAGCGTTGTGGTTTTCCTGGGCGGGGGTCCCGGGAATACGCAGTATTTT
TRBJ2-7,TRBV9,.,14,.,CASNIRGSSYEQYF,TGTGCCAGCAATATTAGAGGTAGCTCCTACGAGCAGTACTTC
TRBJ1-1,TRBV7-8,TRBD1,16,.,CASSSGQGSSNTEAFF,TGTGCCAGCAGCTCCGGACAGGGGTCCTCGAACACTGAAGCTTTCTTT
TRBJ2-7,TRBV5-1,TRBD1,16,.,CASSSRQGQGNLEQYF,TGCGCCAGCAGCTCCCGCCAAGGACAGGGGAACTTGGAGCAGTACTTC
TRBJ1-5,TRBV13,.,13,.,CASSPRGSQPQHF,TGTGCCAGCAGCCCACGAGGGTCTCAGCCCCAGCATTTT
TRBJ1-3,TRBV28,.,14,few,CASSVGHSGNTIYF,TGTGCCAGCAGCGTAGGACACTCTGGAAACACCATATATTTT
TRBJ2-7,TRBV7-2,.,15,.,CASSLFDGTTYEQYF,TGTGCCAGCAGCTTATTCGACGGTACTACCTACGAGCAGTACTTC
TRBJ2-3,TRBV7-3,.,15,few,CASSPTGGRGDTQYF,TGTGCCAGCAGCCCCACCGGGGGGCGAGGAGATACGCAGTATTTT